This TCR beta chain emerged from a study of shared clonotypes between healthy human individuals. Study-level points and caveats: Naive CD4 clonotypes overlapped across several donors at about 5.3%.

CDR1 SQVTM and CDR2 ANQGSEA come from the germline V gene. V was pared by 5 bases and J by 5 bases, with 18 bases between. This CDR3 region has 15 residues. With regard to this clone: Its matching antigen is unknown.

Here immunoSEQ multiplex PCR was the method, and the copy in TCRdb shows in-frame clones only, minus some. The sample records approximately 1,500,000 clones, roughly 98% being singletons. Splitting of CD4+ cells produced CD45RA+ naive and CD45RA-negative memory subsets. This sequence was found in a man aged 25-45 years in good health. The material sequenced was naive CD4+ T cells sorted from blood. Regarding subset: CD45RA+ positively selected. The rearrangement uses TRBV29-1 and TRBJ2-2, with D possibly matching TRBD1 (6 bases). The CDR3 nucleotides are TGCAGCGTTACCACCGCCGACAGGCCGACCGGGGAGCTGTTTTTT. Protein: CSVTTADRPTGELFF.